A single TCR delta chain is shown here with its context. This clone was seen a few times. Its specific antigen is unknown. TCRdb pairs this DNA with a much larger clone's protein that differs at residue 5, likely a read error; the protein shown was translated from the DNA. The entry originates in a study of γδ T cells in repeated Plasmodium falciparum infection (TCRdb year 2021). As for the study more broadly: The natural-infection arm enrolled Malian children exposed to intense seasonal malaria transmission, compared against age and gender matched Australian children. Roughly 5 malaria-naive U.S. adults underwent four controlled human malaria infections by bites from P. falciparum NF54-infected Anopheles stephensi mosquitoes over approximately 640 days. In the study, the shaping of the human gammadelta T cell repertoire by repeated Plasmodium falciparum infection was examined using natural infection in Mali and controlled human malaria infection. The gammadelta TCR repertoires from Mali were analysed in two ways: cross-sectionally during periods with no transmission, and longitudinally across episodes of acute febrile malaria. Samples were collected from controlled-infection subjects at baseline, immediately before selected infections, and 21 days after each infection.

The study at large found these results: The controlled-infection cohort was small, limiting analysis of inter-individual variability in gammadelta T cell responses. The Malian cohort was drawn from a small rural village made up mostly of one ethnic group, which limits generalizability.

Libraries were constructed by multiplex PCR. The sample was run on an Illumina MiSeq. Both TCR gamma (TRG) and TCR delta (TRD) chains were sequenced from each sorted gammadelta T cell sample. As for the original processing: Repertoire analyses included clonotype tree plots, accumulated frequency of the top 20 clonotypes, diversity index (DI) and D75 metrics. TCRdb called clones afresh from the public reads with CATT; identical DNA rows were later merged. The V and J calls shown here were made by TCRdb, not taken from the authors' results. This sample gives tens of thousands of delta-chain clones in total; approximately 0.92% of them show up just once. Roughly 9.9% of the sample is taken by the ten largest. The sequence derives from a pool of human donors (malaria-infected and uninfected, not separated). The specimen sequenced was gamma-delta T cells from blood.

The CDR3 protein is CALESLGDTGAARLFF. The base sequence is TGTGCTCTTGAATCCCTGGGGGATACCGGAGCAGCACGACTCTTCTTT. The sequence is built from TRDV1 and TRDJ2; TRDD3 aligns with 11 central bases. Including cysteine and phenylalanine, the CDR3 has 16 amino acids. The entry retains the CDR3 DNA only, 48 bases that are in frame from base 1. CDR1 and CDR2, looked up from the germline V gene, are TSWWSYY and QGS.